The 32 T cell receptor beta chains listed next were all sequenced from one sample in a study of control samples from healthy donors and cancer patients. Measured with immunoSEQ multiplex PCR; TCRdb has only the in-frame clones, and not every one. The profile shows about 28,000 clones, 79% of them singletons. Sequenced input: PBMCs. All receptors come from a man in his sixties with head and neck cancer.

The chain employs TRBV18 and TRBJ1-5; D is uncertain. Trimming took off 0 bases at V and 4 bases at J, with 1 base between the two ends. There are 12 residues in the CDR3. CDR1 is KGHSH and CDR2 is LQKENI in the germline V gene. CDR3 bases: TGTGCCAGCTCACCACCTAATCAGCCCCAGCATTTT. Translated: CASSPPNQPQHF.

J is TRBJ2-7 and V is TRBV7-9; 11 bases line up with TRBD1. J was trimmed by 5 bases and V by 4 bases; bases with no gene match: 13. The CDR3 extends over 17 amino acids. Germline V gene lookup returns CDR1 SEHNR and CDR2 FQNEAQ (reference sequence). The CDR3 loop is CASSYIIRTGGFDEQYF. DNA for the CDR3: TGTGCCAGCAGCTATATCATCAGGACAGGGGGCTTCGACGAGCAGTACTTC.

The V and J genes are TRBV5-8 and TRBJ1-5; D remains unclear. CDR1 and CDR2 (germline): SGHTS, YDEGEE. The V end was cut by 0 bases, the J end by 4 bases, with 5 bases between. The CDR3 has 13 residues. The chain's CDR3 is CASSLAVNQPQHF. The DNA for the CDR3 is TGTGCCAGCAGCTTGGCGGTGAATCAGCCCCAGCATTTT. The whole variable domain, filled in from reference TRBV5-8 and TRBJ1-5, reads EAGVTQSPTHLIKTRGQQATLRCSPISGHTSVYWYQQALGLGLQFLLWYDEGEERNRGNFPPRFSGRQFPNYSSELNVNALELEDSALYLCASSLAVNQPQHFGDGTRLSIL.

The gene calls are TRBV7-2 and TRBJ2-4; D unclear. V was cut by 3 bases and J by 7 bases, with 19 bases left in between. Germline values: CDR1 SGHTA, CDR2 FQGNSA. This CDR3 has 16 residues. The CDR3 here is CASSFGSSGGSNIQYF. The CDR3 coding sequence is TGTGCCAGCAGCTTTGGATCATCCGGTGGTAGTAACATTCAGTACTTC.

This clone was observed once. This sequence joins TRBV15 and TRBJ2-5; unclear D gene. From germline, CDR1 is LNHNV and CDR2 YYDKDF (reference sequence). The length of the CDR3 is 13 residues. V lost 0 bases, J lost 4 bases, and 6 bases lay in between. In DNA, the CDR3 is TGTGCCACCAGCAGAGATCCGGCAGAGACCCAGTACTTC. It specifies CATSRDPAETQYF.

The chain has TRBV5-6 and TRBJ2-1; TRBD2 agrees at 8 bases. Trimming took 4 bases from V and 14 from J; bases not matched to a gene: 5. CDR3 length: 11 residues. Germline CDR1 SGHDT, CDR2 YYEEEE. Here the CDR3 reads CASSLAGPEFF. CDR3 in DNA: TGTGCCAGCAGCCTAGCGGGCCCAGAGTTCTTC.

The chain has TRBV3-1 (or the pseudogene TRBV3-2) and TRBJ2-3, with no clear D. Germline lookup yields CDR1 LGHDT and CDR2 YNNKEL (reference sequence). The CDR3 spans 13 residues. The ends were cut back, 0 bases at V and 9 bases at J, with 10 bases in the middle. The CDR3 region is CASSQDRSSTQYF. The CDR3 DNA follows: TGTGCCAGCAGCCAAGATCGATCATCCACGCAGTATTTT.

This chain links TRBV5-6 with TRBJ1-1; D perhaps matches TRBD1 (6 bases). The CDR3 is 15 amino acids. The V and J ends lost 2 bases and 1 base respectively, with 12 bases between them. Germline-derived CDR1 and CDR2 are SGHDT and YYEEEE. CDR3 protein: CASSLTDSENTEAFF. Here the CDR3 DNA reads TGTGCCAGCAGCTTAACGGACAGCGAGAACACTGAAGCTTTCTTT.

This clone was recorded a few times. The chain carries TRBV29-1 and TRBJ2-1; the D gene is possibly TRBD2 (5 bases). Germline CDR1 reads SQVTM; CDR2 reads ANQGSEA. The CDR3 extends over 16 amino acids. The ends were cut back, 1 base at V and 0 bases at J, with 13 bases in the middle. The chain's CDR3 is CSVEGPQRLSYNEQFF. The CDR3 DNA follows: TGCAGCGTTGAAGGCCCCCAGCGGCTCTCCTACAATGAGCAGTTCTTC.

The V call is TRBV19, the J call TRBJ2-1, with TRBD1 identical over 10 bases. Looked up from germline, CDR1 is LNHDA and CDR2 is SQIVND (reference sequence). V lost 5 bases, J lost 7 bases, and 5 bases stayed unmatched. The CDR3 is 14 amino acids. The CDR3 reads CASSAGQGVNEQFF. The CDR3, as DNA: TGTGCCAGTAGTGCAGGACAGGGGGTGAATGAGCAGTTCTTC.

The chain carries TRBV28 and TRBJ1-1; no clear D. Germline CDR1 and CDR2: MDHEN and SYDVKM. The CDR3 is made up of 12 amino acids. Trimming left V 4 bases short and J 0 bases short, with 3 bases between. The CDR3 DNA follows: TGTGCCAGCAGTTCAATGAACACTGAAGCTTTCTTT. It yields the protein CASSSMNTEAFF. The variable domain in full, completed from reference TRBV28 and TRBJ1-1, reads DVKVTQSSRYLVKRTGEKVFLECVQDMDHENMFWYRQDPGLGLRLIYFSYDVKMKEKGDIPEGYSVSREKKERFSLILESASTNQTSMYLCASSSMNTEAFFGQGTRLTVV.

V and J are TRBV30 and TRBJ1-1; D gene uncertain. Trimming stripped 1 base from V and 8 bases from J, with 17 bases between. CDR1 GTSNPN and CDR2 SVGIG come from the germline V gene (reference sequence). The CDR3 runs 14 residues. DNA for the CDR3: TGTGCCTGGAGTGCGCCCACCCTACAAGTGGAAGCTTTCTTT. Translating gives CAWSAPTLQVEAFF.

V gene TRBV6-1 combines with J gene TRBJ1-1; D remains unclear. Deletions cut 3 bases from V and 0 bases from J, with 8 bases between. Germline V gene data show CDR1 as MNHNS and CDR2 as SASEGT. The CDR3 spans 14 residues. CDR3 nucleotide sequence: TGTGCCAGCAGTGACCCCCCTTTGAACACTGAAGCTTTCTTT. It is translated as CASSDPPLNTEAFF.

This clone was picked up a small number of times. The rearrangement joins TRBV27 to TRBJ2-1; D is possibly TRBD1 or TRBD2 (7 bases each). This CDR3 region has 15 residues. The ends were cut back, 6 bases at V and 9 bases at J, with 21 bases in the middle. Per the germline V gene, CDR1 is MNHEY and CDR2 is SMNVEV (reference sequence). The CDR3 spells CASSPLGGAGGEQFF. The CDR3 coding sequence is TGTGCCAGCAGCCCTTTAGGGGGGGCAGGGGGTGAGCAGTTCTTC.

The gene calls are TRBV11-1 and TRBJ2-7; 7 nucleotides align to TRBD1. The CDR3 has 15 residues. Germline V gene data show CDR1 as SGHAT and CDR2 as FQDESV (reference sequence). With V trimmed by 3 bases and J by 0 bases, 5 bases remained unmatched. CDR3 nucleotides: TGTGCCAGCAGCTTCCTGACAGGGAGCTCCTACGAGCAGTACTTC. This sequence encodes CASSFLTGSSYEQYF.

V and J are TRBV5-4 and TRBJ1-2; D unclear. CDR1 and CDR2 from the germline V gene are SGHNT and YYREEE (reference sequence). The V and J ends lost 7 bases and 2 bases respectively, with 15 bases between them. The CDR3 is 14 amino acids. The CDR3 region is CASGLPPPNYGYTF. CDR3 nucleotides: TGTGCCAGCGGGCTACCACCACCAAACTATGGCTACACCTTC.

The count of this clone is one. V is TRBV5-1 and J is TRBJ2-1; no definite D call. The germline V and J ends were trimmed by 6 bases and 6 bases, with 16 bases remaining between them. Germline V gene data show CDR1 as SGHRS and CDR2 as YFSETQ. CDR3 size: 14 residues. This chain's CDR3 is CASTSVVSSNEQFF. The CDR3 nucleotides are TGCGCCAGCACTTCGGTAGTTTCATCCAATGAGCAGTTCTTC.

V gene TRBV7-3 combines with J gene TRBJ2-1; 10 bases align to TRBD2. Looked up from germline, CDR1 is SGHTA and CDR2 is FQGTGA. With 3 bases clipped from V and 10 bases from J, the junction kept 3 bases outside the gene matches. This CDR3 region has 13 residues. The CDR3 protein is CASSLGAGGEQFF. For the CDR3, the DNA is TGTGCCAGCAGCTTGGGAGCGGGAGGGGAGCAGTTCTTC.

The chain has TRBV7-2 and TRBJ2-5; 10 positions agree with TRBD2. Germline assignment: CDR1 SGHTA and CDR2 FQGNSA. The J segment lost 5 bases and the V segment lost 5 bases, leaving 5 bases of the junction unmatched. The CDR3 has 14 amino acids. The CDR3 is CASSQSGRAETQYF. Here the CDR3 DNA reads TGTGCCAGCAGCCAGAGCGGGAGGGCCGAGACCCAGTACTTC.

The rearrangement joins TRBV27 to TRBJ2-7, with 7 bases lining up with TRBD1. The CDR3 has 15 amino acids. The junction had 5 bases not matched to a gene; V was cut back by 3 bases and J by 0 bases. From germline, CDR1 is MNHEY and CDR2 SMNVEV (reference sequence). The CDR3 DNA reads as TGTGCCAGCAGTTTCTCGACAGGGAACTCCTACGAGCAGTACTTC. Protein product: CASSFSTGNSYEQYF.

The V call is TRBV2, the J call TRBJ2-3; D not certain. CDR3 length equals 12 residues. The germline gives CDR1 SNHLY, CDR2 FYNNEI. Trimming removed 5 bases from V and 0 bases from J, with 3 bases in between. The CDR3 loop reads CASSWSTDTQYF. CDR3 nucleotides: TGTGCCAGCAGTTGGAGCACAGATACGCAGTATTTT. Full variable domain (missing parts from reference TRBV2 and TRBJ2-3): EPEVTQTPSHQVTQMGQEVILRCVPISNHLYFYWYRQILGQKVEFLVSFYNNEISEKSEIFDDQFSVERPDGSNFTLKIRSTKLEDSAMYFCASSWSTDTQYFGPGTRLTVL.

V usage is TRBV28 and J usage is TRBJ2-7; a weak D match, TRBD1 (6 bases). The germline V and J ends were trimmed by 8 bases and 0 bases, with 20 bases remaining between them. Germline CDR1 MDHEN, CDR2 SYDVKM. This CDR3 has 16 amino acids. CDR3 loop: CASQPPGAESSYEQYF. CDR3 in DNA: TGTGCCAGCCAGCCGCCAGGGGCGGAGAGCTCCTACGAGCAGTACTTC.

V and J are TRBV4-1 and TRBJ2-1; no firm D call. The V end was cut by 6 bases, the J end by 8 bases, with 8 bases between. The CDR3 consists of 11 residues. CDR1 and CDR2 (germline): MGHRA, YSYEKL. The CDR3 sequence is CASSKDDEQFF. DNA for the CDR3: TGCGCCAGCAGTAAAGACGATGAGCAGTTCTTC.

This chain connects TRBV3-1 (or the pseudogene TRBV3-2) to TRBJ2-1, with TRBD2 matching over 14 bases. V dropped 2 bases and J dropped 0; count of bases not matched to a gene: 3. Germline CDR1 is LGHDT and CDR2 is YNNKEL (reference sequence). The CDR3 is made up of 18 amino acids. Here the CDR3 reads CASSQRLAGGPSYNEQFF. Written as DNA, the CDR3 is TGTGCCAGCAGCCAACGACTAGCGGGAGGGCCCTCCTACAATGAGCAGTTCTTC.

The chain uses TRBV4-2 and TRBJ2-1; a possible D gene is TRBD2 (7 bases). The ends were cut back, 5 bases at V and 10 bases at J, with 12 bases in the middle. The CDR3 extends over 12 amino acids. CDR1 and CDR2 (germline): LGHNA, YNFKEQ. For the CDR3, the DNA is TGTGCCAGCAGCGGGGGGGCGCGAGAGCAGTTCTTC. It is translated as CASSGGAREQFF.

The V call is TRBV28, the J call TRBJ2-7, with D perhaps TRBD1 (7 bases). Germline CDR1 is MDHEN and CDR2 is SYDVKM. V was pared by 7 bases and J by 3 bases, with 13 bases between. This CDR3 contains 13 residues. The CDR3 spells CASTWGDSYEQYF. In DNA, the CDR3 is TGTGCCAGCACTTGGGGGGACAGCTACGAGCAGTACTTC.

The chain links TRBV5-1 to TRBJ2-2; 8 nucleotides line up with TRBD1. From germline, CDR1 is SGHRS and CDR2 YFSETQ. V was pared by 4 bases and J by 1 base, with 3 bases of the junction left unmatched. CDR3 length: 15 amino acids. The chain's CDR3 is CASSRGQENTGELFF. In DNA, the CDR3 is TGCGCCAGCAGCCGGGGACAGGAGAACACCGGGGAGCTGTTTTTT.

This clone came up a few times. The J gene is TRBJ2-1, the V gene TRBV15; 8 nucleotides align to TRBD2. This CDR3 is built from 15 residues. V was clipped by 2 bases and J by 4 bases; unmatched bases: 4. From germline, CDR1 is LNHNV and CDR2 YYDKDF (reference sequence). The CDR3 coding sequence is TGTGCCACCAGCAGATCTAGCGGGTGGTACAATGAGCAGTTCTTC. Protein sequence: CATSRSSGWYNEQFF.

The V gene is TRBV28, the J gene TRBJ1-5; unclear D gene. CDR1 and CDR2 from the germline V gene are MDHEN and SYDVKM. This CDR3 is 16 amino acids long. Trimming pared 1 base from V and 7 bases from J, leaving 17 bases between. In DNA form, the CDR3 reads TGTGCCAGCAGTTTATTCCGACGGAGATTGGGGCAGCCCCAGCATTTT. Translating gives CASSLFRRRLGQPQHF.

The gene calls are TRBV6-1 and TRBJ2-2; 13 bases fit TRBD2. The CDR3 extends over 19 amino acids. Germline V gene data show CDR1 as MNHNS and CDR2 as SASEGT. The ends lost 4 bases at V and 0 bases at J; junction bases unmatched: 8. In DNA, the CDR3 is TGTGCCAGCAGTGCGGCCCGACTAGCGGGAGGTACGAACACCGGGGAGCTGTTTTTT. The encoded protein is CASSAARLAGGTNTGELFF.

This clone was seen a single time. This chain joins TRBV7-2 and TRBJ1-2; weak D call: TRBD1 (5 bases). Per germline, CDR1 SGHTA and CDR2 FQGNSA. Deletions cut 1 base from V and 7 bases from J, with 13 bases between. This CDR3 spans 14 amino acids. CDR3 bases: TGTGCCAGCAGCTTAGGGGACGCCTGGGGTGGCTACACCTTC. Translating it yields CASSLGDAWGGYTF.

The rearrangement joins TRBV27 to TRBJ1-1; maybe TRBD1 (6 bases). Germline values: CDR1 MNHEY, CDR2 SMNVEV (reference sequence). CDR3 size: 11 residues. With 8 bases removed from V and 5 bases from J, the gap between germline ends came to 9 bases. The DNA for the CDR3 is TGTGCCAGCCATCAGGGGACTGAAGCTTTCTTT. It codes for CASHQGTEAFF.